This T cell receptor beta chain was captured by sequencing in a study of regulatory T cells in long-lasting Graves disease. Study-level information: Less than 3 months of antithyroid drugs had been taken by newly diagnosed Graves' patients. Study observations and caveats: More public clonotypes were shared by persistent patients (about 2,700) than by new patients (approximately 1,000).

This clonotype was detected many times. What it binds is unknown. CDR1 and CDR2 from the germline V gene are SNHLY and FYNNEI. This CDR3 comprises 13 residues. V was clipped by 4 bases and J by 2 bases, with 8 bases between them. The sample's time point: newly diagnosed GD, antithyroid drugs for less than 3 months. RNA isolated from PBMCs was used to make the TCR library. An endocrinology department in Xi'an, China, recruited the patients. Arm-PCR of CDR3 regions and iRepertoire HTBI primers were the basis on which TCR beta libraries were built. TCRdb ran MiXCR on the multiplex PCR reads and lists one entry per CDR3 protein. The data show some 250,000 distinct CDR3 sequences, about 20% seen once. The data also belong to a second study, concerning T cells in Graves' hyperthyroidism and ophthalmopathy. That work contributes: Most thyroid clonotypes that were expanded above 0.001 also turned up in blood.

This chain joins TRBV2 and TRBJ1-1; TRBD1 is a possible D gene (5 bases). The source is a woman aged 25-40 years with Graves disease. The material sequenced was peripheral blood mononuclear cells (PBMCs), taken at new diagnosis, from a patient treated with antithyroid drugs. CDR3 amino acids: CASSVQANTEAFF. For the CDR3, the DNA is TGTGCCAGCAGTGTACAGGCTAACACTGAAGCTTTCTTT.